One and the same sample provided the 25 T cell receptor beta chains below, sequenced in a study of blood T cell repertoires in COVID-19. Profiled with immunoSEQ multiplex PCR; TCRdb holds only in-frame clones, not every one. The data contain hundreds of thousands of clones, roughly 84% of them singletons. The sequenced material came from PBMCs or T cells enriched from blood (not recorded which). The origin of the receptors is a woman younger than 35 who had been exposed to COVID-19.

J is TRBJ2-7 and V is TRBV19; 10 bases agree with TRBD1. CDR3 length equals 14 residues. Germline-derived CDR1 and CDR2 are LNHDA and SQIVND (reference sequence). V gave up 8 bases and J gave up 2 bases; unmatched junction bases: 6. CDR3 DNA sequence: TGTGCCAGTCCAAGGGGACAGGGGACCTACGAGCAGTACTTC. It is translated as CASPRGQGTYEQYF.

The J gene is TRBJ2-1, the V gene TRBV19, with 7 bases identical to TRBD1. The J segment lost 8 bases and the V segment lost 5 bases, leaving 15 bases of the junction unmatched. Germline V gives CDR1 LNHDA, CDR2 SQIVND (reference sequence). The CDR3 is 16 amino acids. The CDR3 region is CASSLVTSYRGHEQFF. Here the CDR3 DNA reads TGTGCCAGTAGTCTTGTGACGAGTTACAGGGGACATGAGCAGTTCTTC. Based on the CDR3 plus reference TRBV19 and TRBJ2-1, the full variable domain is DGGITQSPKYLFRKEGQNVTLSCEQNLNHDAMYWYRQDPGQGLRLIYYSQIVNDFQKGDIAEGYSVSREKKESFPLTVTSAQKNPTAFYLCASSLVTSYRGHEQFFGPGTRLTVL.

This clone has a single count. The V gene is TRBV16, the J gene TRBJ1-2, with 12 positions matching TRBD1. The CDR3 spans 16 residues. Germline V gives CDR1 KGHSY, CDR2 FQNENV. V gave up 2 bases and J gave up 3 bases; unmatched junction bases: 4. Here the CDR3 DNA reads TGTGCCAGCAGCCAAGGGACAGGGGGCTTCTACTATGGCTACACCTTC. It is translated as CASSQGTGGFYYGYTF. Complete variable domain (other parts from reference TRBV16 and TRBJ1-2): GEEVAQTPKHLVRGEGQKAKLYCAPIKGHSYVFWYQQVLKNEFKFLISFQNENVFDETGMPKERFSAKCLPNSPCSLEIQATKLEDSAVYFCASSQGTGGFYYGYTFGSGTRLTVV.

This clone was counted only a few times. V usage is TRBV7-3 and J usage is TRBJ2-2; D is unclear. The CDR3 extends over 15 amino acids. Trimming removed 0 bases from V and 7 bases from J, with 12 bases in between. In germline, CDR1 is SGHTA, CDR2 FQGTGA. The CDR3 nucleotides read TGTGCCAGCAGCTTAACGGCAGGTAAGGTCGGGGAGCTGTTTTTT. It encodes CASSLTAGKVGELFF.

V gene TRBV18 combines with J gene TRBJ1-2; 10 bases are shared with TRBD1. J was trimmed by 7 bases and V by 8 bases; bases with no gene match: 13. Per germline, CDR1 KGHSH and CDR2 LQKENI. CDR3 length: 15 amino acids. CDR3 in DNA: TGTGCCAGCCCGGGACAGGGGCCACTTGGGGGTGGCTACACCTTC. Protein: CASPGQGPLGGGYTF.

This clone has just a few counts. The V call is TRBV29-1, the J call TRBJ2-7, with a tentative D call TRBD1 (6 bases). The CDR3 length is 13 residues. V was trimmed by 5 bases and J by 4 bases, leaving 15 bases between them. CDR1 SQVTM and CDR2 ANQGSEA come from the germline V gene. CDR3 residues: CSVTDSFGYEQYF. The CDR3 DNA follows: TGCAGCGTTACGGACAGTTTCGGGTACGAGCAGTACTTC.

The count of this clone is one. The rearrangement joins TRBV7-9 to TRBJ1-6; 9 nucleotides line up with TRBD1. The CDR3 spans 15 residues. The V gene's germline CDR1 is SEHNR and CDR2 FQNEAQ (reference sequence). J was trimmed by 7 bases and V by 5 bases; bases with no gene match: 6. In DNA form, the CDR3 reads TGTGCCAGCAGCCTTGGGGACAGGGAAAATTCACCCCTCCACTTT. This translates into CASSLGDRENSPLHF.

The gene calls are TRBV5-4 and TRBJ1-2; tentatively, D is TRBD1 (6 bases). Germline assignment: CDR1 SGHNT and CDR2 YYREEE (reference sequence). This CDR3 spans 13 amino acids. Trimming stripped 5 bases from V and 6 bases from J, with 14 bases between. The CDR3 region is CASRSTGMDGYTF. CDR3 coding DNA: TGTGCCAGCAGGTCAACAGGGATGGATGGCTACACCTTC.

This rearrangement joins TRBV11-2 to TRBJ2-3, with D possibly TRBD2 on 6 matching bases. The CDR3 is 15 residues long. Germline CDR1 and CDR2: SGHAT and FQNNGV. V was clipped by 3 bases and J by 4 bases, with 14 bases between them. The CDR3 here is CASSFGDFRPDTQYF. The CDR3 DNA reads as TGTGCCAGCAGCTTCGGGGACTTTAGGCCAGATACGCAGTATTTT.

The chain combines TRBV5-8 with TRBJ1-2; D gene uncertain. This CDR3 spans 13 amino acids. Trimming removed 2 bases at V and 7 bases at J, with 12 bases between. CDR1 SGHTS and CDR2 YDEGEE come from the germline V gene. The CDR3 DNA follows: TGTGCCAGCAGCTTTTGGAGTAACCGTGGCTACACCTTC. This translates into CASSFWSNRGYTF.

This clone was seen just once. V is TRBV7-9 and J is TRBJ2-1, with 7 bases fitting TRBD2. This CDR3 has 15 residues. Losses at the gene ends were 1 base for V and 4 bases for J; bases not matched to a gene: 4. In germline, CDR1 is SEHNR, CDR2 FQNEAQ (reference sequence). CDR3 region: CASSLGGLNYNEQFF. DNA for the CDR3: TGTGCCAGCAGCTTAGGGGGACTAAATTACAATGAGCAGTTCTTC.

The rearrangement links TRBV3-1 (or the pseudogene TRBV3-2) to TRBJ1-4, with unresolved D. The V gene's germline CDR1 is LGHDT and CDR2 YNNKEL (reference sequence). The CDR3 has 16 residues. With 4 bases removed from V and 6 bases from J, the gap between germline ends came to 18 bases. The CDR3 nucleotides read TGTGCCAGCAGCCGACAAACAGCGGGGTCGGATGAAAAACTGTTTTTT. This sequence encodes CASSRQTAGSDEKLFF.

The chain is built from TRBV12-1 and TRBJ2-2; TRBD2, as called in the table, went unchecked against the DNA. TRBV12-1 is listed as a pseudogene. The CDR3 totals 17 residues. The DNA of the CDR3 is TGTGCCAGCAGCTCACTTCTAGCGGCCTCGAACACCGGGGAGCTGTTTTTT. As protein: CASSSLLAASNTGELFF.

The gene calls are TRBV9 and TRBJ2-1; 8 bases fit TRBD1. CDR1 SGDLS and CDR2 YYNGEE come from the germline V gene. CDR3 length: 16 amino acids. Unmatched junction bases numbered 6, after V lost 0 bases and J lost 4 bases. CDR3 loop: CASSVEGQGAYNEQFF. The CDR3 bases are TGTGCCAGCAGCGTAGAGGGGCAGGGGGCATACAATGAGCAGTTCTTC.

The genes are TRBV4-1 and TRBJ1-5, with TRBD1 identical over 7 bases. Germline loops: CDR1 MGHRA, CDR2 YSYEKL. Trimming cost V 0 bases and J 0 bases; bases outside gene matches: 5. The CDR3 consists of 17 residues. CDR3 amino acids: CASSQDWDSYSNQPQHF. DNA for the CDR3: TGCGCCAGCAGCCAAGATTGGGACAGCTATAGCAATCAGCCCCAGCATTTT.

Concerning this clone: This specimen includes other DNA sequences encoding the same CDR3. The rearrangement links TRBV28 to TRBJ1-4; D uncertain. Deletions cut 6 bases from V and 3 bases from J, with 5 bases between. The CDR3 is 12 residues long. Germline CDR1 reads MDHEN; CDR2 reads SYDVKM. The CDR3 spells CASSPSNEKLFF. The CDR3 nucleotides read TGTGCCAGCAGCCCCTCTAATGAAAAACTGTTTTTT.

The DNA of the CDR3 is TGTGCCAGTAGTACGAACGGGAACACAGATACGCAGTATTTT. Translated, it gives CASSTNGNTDTQYF. The chain carries TRBV19 and TRBJ2-3, with D perhaps matching TRBD2 (5 bases). The V gene's germline CDR1 is LNHDA and CDR2 SQIVND (reference sequence). The CDR3 runs to 14 residues. V was shortened by 4 bases and J by 2 bases, with 10 bases between the two germline ends.

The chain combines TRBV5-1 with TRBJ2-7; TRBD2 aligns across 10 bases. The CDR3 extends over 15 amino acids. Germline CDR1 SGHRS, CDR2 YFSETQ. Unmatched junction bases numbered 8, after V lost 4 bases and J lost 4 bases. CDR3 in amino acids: CASSPRLAGVYEQYF. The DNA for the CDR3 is TGCGCCAGCAGCCCAAGACTAGCGGGTGTGTACGAGCAGTACTTC.

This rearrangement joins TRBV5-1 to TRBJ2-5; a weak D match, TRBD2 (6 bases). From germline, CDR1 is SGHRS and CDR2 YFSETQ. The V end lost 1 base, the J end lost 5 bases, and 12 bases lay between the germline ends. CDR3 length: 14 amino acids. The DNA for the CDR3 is TGCGCCAGCAGCTTGAGACCCGGAGGGGAGACCCAGTACTTC. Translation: CASSLRPGGETQYF. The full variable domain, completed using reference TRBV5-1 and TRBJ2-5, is KAGVTQTPRYLIKTRGQQVTLSCSPISGHRSVSWYQQTPGQGLQFLFEYFSETQRNKGNFPGRFSGRQFSNSRSEMNVSTLELGDSALYLCASSLRPGGETQYFGPGTRLLVL.

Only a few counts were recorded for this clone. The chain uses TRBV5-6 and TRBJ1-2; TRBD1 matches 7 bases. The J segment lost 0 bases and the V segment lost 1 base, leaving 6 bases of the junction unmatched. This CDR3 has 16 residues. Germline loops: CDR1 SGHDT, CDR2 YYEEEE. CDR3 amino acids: CASSLTDRAPNYGYTF. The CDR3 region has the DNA TGTGCCAGCAGCTTGACCGACAGGGCTCCTAACTATGGCTACACCTTC.

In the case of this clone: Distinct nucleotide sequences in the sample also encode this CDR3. CDR3: CASSRSPYEQYF. The DNA of the CDR3 is TGTGCCAGCAGCCGGAGTCCCTACGAGCAGTACTTC. This chain links TRBV6-5 with TRBJ2-7; D remains ambiguous. This CDR3 comprises 12 residues. Trimming stripped 6 bases from V and 2 bases from J, with 8 bases between. The germline gives CDR1 MNHEY, CDR2 SVGAGI.

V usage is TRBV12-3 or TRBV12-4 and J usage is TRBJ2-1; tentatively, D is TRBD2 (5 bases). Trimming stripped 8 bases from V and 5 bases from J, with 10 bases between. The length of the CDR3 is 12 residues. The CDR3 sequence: CASHARDNEQFF. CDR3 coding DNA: TGTGCCAGCCATGCGAGGGACAATGAGCAGTTCTTC.

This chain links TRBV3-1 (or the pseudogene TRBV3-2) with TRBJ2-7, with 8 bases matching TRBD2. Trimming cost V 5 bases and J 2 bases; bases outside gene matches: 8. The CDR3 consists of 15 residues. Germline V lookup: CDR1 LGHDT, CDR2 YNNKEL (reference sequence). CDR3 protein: CASSSPTSGPYEQYF. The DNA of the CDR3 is TGTGCCAGCAGCTCGCCCACTAGCGGCCCCTACGAGCAGTACTTC.

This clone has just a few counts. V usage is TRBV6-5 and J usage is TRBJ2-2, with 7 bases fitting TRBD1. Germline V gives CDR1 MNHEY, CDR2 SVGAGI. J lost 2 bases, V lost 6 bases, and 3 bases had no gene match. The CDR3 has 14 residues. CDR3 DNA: TGTGCCAGCAGCGGACAGGAAAACACCGGGGAGCTGTTTTTT. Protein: CASSGQENTGELFF.

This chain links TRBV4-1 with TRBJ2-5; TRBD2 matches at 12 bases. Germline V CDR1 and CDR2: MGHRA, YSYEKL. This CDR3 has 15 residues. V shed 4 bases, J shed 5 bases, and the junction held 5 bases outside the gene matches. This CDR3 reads CASSRTGTSGETQYF. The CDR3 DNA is TGCGCCAGCAGCCGAACCGGGACTAGCGGGGAGACCCAGTACTTC.